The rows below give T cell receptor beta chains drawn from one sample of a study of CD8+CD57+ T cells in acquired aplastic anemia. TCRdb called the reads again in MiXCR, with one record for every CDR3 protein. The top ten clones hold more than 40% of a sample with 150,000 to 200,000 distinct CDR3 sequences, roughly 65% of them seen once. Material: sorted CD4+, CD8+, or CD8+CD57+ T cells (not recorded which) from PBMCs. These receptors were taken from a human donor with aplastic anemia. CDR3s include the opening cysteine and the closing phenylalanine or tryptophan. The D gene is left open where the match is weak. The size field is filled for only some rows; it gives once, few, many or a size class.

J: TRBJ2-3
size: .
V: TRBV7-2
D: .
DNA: TGTGCCAGTAGTATTTCGGGAGCGGATACGCAGTATTTT
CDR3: CASSISGADTQYF

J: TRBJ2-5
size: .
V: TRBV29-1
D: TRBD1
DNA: TGCAGCGTTGAAGTGTCAGGGGGCCGACAAGAGACCCAGTACTTC
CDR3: CSVEVSGGRQETQYF

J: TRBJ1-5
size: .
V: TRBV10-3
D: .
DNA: TGTGCCATCAGTGAGTCTGGGGGGAATAATCAGCCCCAGCATTTT
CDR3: CAISESGGNNQPQHF

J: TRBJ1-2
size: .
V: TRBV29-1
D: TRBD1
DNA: TGCAGCGTTGTTGCAGGGGGCAAATACTATGGCTACACCTTC
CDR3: CSVVAGGKYYGYTF

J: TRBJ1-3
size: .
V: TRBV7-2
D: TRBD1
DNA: TGTGCCAGCAGCAGATCGATCCTGACAGGGGTGTCTGGAAACACCATATATTTT
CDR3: CASSRSILTGVSGNTIYF

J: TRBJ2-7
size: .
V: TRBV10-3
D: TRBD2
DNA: TGTGCCATCAACCCGGGACTAGCGGGAGGGAACGAGCAGTACTTC
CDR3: CAINPGLAGGNEQYF

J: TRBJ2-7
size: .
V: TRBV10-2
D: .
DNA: TGCGCCAGCAGTGACGGGACAATGGACTCCTACGAGCAGTACTTC
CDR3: CASSDGTMDSYEQYF

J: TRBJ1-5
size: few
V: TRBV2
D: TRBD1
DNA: TGTGCCAGCAGCAGTAACAGGGGGCCTAATCAGCCCCAGCATTTT
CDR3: CASSSNRGPNQPQHF

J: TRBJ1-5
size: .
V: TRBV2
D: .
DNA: TGTGCCAGCAGTGAATTCGGCAGGGAAGATCAGCCCCAGCATTTT
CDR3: CASSEFGREDQPQHF

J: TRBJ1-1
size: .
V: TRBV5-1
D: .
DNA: TGCGCCAGCAGCCCCCGCTCGGGAGGGACCCTGAACACTGAAGCTTTCTTT
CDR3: CASSPRSGGTLNTEAFF

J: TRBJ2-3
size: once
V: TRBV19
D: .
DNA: TGTGCCAGTAATCTGGGCAGACACACAGATACGCAGTATTTT
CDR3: CASNLGRHTDTQYF

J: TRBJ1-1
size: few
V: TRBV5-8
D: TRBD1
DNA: TGTGCCAGCAGCTTGGTCTACAGGGGGCTCGACACTGAAGCTTTCTTT
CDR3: CASSLVYRGLDTEAFF

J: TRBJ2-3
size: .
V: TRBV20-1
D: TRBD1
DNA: TGCAGTGCTACTGGGACAGGGCTAGCTAGCACAGATACGCAGTATTTT
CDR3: CSATGTGLASTDTQYF

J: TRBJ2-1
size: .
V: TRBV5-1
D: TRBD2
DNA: TGCGCCAGCAGCTTTAGCGCGGGAGAGGGCTATGAGCAGTTCTTC
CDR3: CASSFSAGEGYEQFF

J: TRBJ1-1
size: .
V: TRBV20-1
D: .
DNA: TGCAGTGCTAAAAGGGTACCTGAAGCCTTCTTT
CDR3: CSAKRVPEAFF

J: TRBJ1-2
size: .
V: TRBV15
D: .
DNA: TGTGCCACCAGCAGCCGCGGGACAAATGATTATCACAACTATGGCTACACCTTC
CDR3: CATSSRGTNDYHNYGYTF

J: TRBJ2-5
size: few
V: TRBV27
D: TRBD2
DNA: TGTGCCAGCAGTCCCGGGACTAGCGGGGAGGAGACCCAGTACTTC
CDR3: CASSPGTSGEETQYF

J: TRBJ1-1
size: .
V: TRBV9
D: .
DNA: TGTGCCAGCAGCGTAGACGGCACTGAAGCTTTCTTT
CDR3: CASSVDGTEAFF

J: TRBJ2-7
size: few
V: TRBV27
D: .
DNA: TGTGCCAGCAGTTTAAGCTTGGGGGCGGCCTACGAGCAGTACTTC
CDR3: CASSLSLGAAYEQYF

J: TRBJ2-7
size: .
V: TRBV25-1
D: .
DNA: TGTGCCAGCAGTGAATCCGGTCAGAACTACGAGCAGTACTTC
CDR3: CASSESGQNYEQYF

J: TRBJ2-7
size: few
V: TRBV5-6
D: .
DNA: TGTGCCAGCAGCTTCCCGCGAACCTACGAGCAGTACTTC
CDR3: CASSFPRTYEQYF

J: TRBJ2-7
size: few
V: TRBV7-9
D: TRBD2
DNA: TGTGCCAGCAGCCCCACTAGCGAATATTCCTACGAGCAGTACTTC
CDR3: CASSPTSEYSYEQYF

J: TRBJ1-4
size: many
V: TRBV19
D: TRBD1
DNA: TGTGCCAGTAGCACCGGGACAGGGGGTGAAAAACTGTTTTTT
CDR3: CASSTGTGGEKLFF

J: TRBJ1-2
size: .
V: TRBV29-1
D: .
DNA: TGCAGCGCAAAAGCCCCCGGGAAGGACTATGGCTACACCTTC
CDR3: CSAKAPGKDYGYTF

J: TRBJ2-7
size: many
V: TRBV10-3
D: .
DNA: TGTGCCATCAGTGAGTACACAGACTACGAGCAGTACTTC
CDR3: CAISEYTDYEQYF

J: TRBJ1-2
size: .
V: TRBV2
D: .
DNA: TGTGCCAGCAGTGAAAGCGACAGTAACTATGGCTACACCTTC
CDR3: CASSESDSNYGYTF

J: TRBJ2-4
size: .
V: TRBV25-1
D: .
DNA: TGTGCCAGCAGTGAGTTGTTCGGGGTGGGAAACATTCAGTACTTC
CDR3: CASSELFGVGNIQYF

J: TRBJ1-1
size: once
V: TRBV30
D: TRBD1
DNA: TGTGCCTGGAGTGTATATCAGGGGGCGATGGACACTGAAGCTTTCTTT
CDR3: CAWSVYQGAMDTEAFF

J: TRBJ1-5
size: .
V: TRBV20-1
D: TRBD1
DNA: TGCAGTGCCCCACGACAGGGGATTAATCAGCCCCAGCATTTT
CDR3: CSAPRQGINQPQHF

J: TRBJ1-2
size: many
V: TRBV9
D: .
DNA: TGTGCCAGCAGCGTAGGTATAGGGGAAGGCTACACCTTC
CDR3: CASSVGIGEGYTF

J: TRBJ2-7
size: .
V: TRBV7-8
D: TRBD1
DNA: TGCGCCAGCAGCTTAGAAGCAGGGGGCATGAACGAGAAGTACTTC
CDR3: CASSLEAGGMNEKYF

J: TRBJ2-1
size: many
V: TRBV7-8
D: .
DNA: TGTGCCAGCAGCTTACAACGGGGTAGCTCCTACAATGAGCAGTTCTTC
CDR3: CASSLQRGSSYNEQFF

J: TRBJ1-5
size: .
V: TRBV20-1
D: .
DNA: TGCAGTGCTAGTGAACAGGCTATCCAAGAGACCCAGCATTTT
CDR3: CSASEQAIQETQHF

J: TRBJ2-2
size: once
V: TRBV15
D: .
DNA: TGTGCCACCAGCGGAGATTCTGTACAGGGGGAGCTGTTTTTT
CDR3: CATSGDSVQGELFF

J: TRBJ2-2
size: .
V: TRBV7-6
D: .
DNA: TGTGCCAGCAGCTCCTGGGAGCAGACCAGGGAGCTGTTTTTT
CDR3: CASSSWEQTRELFF

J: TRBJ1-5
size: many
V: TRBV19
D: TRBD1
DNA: TGTGCCACAGGGACAGGGAATCAGCCCCAGCATTTT
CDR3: CATGTGNQPQHF

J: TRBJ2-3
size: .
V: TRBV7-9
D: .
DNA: TGTGCCAGCAGCTCCCCCGGATACACAGATACGCAGTATTTT
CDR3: CASSSPGYTDTQYF

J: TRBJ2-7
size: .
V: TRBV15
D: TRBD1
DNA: TGTGCCACCAGCAGAGATCAGGAGACAGGGGCCGGGTCCAGGTACTTC
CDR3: CATSRDQETGAGSRYF

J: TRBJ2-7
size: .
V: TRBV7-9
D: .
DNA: TGTGCCAGCAGCGAGGGACTGGTTAGGTCCGAGCAGTACTTC
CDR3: CASSEGLVRSEQYF

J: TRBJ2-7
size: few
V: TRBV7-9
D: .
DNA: TGTGCCATCACTGAGGACTCGGCCTACGAGCAGTACTTC
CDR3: CAITEDSAYEQYF

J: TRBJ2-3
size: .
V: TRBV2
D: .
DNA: TGTGCCCTGCGGGGAGCTACGGATACGCAGTATTTT
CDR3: CALRGATDTQYF

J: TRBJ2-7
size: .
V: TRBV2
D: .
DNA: TGTGCCAGCAGCGCGATGGACCGGTTGGAATACGAGCAGTACTTC
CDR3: CASSAMDRLEYEQYF

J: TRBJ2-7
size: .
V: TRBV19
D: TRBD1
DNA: TGTGCCAGTAGTGAGGGACAGGAGGACTACGAGCAGTACTTC
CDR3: CASSEGQEDYEQYF

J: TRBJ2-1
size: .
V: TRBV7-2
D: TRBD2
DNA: TGTGCCAGTGCCGGGACTAGGGGGTTCAATGAGCAGTTCTTC
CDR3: CASAGTRGFNEQFF

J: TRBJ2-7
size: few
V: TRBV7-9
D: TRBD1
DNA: TGTGCCAGCAGCTTAATCGGACAGGGGGATATCTACGAGCAGTACTTC
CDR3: CASSLIGQGDIYEQYF

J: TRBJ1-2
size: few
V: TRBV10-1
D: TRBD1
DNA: TGCGCCAGCAGGGGGACAGGGGGCCTCTGGGACTATGGCTACACCTTC
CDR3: CASRGTGGLWDYGYTF

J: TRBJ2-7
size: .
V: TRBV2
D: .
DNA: TGTGCCAGCAACCCAATTAAGGACCGCGGGGCCTACGAGCAGTACTTC
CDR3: CASNPIKDRGAYEQYF

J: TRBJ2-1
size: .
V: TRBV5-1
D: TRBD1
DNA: TGCGCCAGCAGCTCAGATTACAGGGGGCAGATTCAGTTCTTC
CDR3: CASSSDYRGQIQFF